Described below is a single T cell receptor delta chain sequence and its context. TCRdb's listed protein matches a much larger clone and diverges from this DNA's translation at residue 7, likely through a read error; the protein shown comes from the DNA. This sample was included in a study of γδ T cells in repeated Plasmodium falciparum infection. Overall study context: Donors had four controlled P. falciparum NF54 infections over roughly 610 days.

Bulk repertoires came from Vgamma9/Vdelta2+ or Vdelta2-negative gammadelta T cells flow-sorted from PBMC. Germline V gene sequence: CDR1 TSWWSYY, CDR2 QGS. There are 18 residues in the CDR3. V was clipped by 0 bases and J by 0 bases, with 17 bases between them. TCRdb fed the multiplex PCR reads to CATT. This sample has more than 70,000 delta-chain clones, with roughly 0.9% found just once. The specimen was gamma-delta T cells from blood. The chain joins TRDV1 to TRDJ1; D is undetermined. The sequence derives from a pool of human donors (malaria-infected and uninfected, not separated). The CDR3 region is CALGELSSRWSYTDKLIF. In DNA, the CDR3 is TGTGCTCTTGGGGAACTATCGTCCCGCTGGTCCTACACCGATAAACTCATCTTT.